This T cell receptor beta chain is drawn from a study of T cells in Graves' hyperthyroidism and ophthalmopathy. RNA transcripts were the template for amplifying TCR beta CDR3 regions. With the HTBI primer set, the TCR CDR3 went through a first round of RT-PCR. TCRdb passed the multiplex PCR reads through MiXCR, listing each CDR3 protein once. The sample shows hundreds of thousands of distinct CDR3 sequences, less than 25% of them seen only once. The CDR3 is 16 amino acids. The germline CDR1 and CDR2 sequences are LNHNV and YYDKDF (reference sequence). Trimming cost V 0 bases and J 5 bases; bases outside gene matches: 5. Thyroid ultrasound, orbital computed tomography, clinical symptoms, and serum thyroxine and TRAb underpinned diagnoses.

V gene TRBV15 combines with J gene TRBJ2-1; 9 bases match TRBD2. The sample taken for sequencing was blood. The TCR comes from a man aged 25 to 40 with Graves' ophthalmopathy. The CDR3 spells CATSREGGRDDNEQFF. For the CDR3, the DNA is TGTGCCACCAGCAGAGAAGGCGGGAGGGATGACAATGAGCAGTTCTTC. Looking up the rest from reference TRBV15 and TRBJ2-1 gives the full variable domain: DAMVIQNPRYQVTQFGKPVTLSCSQTLNHNVMYWYQQKSSQAPKLLFHYYDKDFNNEADTPDNFQSRRPNTSFCFLDIRSPGLGDTAMYLCATSREGGRDDNEQFFGPGTRLTVL.